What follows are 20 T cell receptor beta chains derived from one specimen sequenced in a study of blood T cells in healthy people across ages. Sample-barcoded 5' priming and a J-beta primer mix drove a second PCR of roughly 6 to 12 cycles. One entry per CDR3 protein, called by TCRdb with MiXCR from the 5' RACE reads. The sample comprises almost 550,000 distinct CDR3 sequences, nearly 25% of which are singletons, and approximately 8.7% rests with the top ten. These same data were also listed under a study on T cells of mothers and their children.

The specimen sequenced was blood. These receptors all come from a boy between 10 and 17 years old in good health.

Here the CDR3 DNA reads TGCAGTGCCCCTACCGGGGGGCTGTTATACGAGCAGTACTTC. Protein product: CSAPTGGLLYEQYF. The chain is built from TRBV20-1 and TRBJ2-7; perhaps TRBD2 as D (7 bases). CDR3 length: 14 residues. The V and J ends lost 6 bases and 4 bases respectively, with 19 bases between them. CDR1 is DFQATT and CDR2 is SNEGSKA in the germline V gene (reference sequence).

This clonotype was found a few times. The CDR3, as DNA: TGCAGCGTTGAAGAGTTTGATCTAAGAAACACCATATATTTT. It specifies CSVEEFDLRNTIYF. V gene TRBV29-1 combines with J gene TRBJ1-3, with D unclear. This CDR3 comprises 14 residues. CDR1 SQVTM and CDR2 ANQGSEA come from the germline V gene. V dropped 0 bases and J dropped 5 bases, with 11 bases sitting between them.

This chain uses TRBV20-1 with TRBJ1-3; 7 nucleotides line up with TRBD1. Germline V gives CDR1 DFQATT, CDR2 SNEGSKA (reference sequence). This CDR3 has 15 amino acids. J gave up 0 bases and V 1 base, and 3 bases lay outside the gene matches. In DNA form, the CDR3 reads TGCAGTGCTAGAGTAGACAGGGCCTCTGGAAACACCATATATTTT. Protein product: CSARVDRASGNTIYF.

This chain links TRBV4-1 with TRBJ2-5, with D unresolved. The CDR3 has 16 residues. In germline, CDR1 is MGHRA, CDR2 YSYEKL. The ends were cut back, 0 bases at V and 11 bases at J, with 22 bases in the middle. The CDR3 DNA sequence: TGCGCCAGCAGCCAAGATGAAACGGCGTCTAGGTTTGGGCAGTACTTC. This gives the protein CASSQDETASRFGQYF.

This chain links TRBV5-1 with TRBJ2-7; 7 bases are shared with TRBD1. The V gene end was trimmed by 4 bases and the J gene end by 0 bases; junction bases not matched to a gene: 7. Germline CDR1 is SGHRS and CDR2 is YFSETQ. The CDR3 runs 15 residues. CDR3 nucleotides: TGCGCCAGCAGCCCCCACCGGGACAGCTCCTACGAGCAGTACTTC. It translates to CASSPHRDSSYEQYF.

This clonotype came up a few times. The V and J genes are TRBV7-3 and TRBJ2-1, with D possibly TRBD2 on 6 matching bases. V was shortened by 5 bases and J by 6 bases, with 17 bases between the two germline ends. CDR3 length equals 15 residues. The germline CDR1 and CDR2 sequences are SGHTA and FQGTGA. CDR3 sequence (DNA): TGTGCCAGCAGCCTATTTCCCGAGACTAGCAATGAGCAGTTCTTC. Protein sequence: CASSLFPETSNEQFF.

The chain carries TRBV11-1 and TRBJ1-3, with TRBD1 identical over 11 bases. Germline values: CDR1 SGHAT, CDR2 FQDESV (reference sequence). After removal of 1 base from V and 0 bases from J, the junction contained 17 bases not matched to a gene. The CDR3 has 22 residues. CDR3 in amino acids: CASSLGGTGGLNYQSSGNTIYF. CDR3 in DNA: TGTGCCAGCAGCTTAGGAGGGACAGGGGGGCTGAACTACCAGAGCTCTGGAAACACCATATATTTT.

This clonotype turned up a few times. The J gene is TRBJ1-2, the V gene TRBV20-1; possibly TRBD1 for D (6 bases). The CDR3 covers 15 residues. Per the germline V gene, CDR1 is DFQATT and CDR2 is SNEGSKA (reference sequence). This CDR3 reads CSAISRGAVSYGYTF. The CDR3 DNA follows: TGCAGCGCCATTTCAAGGGGGGCCGTTAGCTATGGCTACACCTTC.

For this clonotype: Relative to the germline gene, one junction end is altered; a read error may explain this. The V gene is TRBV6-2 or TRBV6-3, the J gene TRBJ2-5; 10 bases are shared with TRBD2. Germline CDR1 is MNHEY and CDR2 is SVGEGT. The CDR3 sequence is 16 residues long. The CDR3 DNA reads TGTGCCAACAGTTACTCCCAGCGGGAGGGAGAAGAGACCCAGTACTTC. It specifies CANSYSQREGEETQYF.

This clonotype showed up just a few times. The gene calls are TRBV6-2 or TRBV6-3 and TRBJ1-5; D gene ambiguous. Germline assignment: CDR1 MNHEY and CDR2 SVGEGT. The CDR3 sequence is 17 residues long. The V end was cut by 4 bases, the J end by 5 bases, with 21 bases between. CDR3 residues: CASSFHPEDPGDQPQHF. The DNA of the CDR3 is TGTGCCAGCAGTTTCCACCCAGAGGATCCGGGAGATCAGCCCCAGCATTTT.

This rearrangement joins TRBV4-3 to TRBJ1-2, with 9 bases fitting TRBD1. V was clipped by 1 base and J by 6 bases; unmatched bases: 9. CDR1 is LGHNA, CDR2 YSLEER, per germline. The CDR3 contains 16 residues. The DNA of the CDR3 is TGCGCCAGCAGCCAAGTCTCCACAGGGGGCACCAATGGCTACACCTTC. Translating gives CASSQVSTGGTNGYTF.

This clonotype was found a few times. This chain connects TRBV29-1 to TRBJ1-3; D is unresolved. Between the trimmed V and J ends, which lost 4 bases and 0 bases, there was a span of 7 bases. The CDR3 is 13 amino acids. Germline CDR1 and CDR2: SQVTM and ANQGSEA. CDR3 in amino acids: CSVGQSSGNTIYF. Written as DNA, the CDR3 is TGCAGCGTTGGCCAGAGCTCTGGAAACACCATATATTTT.

CDR3 DNA sequence: TGTGCCAGCGACACTCAGGGGGGCACTGAAGCTTTCTTT. As protein: CASDTQGGTEAFF. The V call is TRBV12-3 or TRBV12-4, the J call TRBJ1-1; 7 bases line up with TRBD1. This CDR3 contains 13 residues. V was pared by 8 bases and J by 4 bases, with 7 bases of the junction left unmatched.

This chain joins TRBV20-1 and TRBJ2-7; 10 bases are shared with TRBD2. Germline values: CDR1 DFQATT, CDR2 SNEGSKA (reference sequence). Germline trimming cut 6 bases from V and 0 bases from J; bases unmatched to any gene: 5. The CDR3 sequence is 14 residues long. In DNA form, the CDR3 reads TGCAGTGCCCCGGGACTAGCGTCCTCCTACGAGCAGTACTTC. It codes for CSAPGLASSYEQYF.

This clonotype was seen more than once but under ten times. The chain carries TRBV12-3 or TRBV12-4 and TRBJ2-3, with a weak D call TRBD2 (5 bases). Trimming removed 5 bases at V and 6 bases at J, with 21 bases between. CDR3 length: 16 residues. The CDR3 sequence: CASSPRPRLAEDTQYF. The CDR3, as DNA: TGTGCCAGCAGTCCCCGTCCTCGGCTAGCTGAGGATACGCAGTATTTT.

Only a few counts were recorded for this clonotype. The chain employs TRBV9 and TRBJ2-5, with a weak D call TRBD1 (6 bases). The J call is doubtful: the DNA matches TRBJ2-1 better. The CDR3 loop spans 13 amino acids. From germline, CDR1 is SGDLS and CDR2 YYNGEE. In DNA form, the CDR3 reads TGTGCCAGCAGCGTAACAGGGCTGGATGAGCAGTTCTTC. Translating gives CASSVTGLDEQFF.

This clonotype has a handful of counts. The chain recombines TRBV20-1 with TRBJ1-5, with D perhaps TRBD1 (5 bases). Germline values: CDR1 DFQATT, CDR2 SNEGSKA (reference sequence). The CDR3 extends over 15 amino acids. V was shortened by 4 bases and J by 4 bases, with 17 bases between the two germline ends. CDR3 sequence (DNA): TGCAGTGCTACACCTTTCGGGACGAAGAATCAGCCCCAGCATTTT. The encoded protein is CSATPFGTKNQPQHF.

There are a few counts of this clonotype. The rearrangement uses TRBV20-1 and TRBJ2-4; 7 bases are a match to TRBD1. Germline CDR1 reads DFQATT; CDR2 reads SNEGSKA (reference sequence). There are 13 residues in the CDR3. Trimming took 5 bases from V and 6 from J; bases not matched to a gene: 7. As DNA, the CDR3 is TGCAGTGCTCCGCCAAGGGACAGAAACATTCAGTACTTC. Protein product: CSAPPRDRNIQYF.

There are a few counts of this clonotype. CDR3 region: CASSHLSGGLGNEQFF. In DNA, the CDR3 is TGCGCCAGCAGCCATCTAAGCGGGGGCCTCGGGAATGAGCAGTTCTTC. The chain recombines TRBV4-3 with TRBJ2-5; 8 nucleotides align to TRBD2. With the DNA end fitting TRBJ2-1 better, the J assignment may be wrong. CDR1 LGHNA and CDR2 YSLEER come from the germline V gene. The CDR3 length is 16 residues.

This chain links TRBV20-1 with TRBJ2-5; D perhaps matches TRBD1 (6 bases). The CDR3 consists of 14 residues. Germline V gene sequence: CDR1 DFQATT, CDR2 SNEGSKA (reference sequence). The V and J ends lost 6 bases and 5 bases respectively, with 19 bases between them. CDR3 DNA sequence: TGCAGTGCACCCGGACAGCAGGGGTGGGAGACCCAGTACTTC. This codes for CSAPGQQGWETQYF.